A single TCR beta chain is shown here with its context. Its antigen is undetermined. The data were obtained in a study of T-cell memory formation after mild COVID-19. The CDR3 length is 14 residues. V was cut by 2 bases and J by 6 bases, with 12 bases left in between. Germline lookup yields CDR1 SGHRS and CDR2 YFSETQ. TCRdb reprocessed the 5' RACE reads via MiXCR and lists one record per CDR3 protein. The sample holds about 170,000 distinct CDR3 sequences; roughly 13% are singletons and the top ten take about 3.3%. The study, taken as a whole, reports: A subset of responding clones appeared in pre-infection memory, suggesting cross-reactive memory joined. For second-wave clones that peaked at day 37, SARS-CoV-2 specificity went unverified. Contracting clones from day 15 to 85 showed balanced CD4/CD8; later expanders favored CD4+.

The source is a man between 18 and 29 years old who had mild COVID-19 (a few samples of this study predate the infection). Cell type and time point are not known. Sequenced: PBMCs or a T cell subset sorted from them (not recorded which). The chain is built from TRBV5-1 and TRBJ2-1, with D unresolved. The CDR3 region has the DNA TGCGCCAGCAGCTTAGGAGCCCAAGCCAATGAGCAGTTCTTC. Amino acids: CASSLGAQANEQFF. Complete variable domain (other parts from reference TRBV5-1 and TRBJ2-1): KAGVTQTPRYLIKTRGQQVTLSCSPISGHRSVSWYQQTPGQGLQFLFEYFSETQRNKGNFPGRFSGRQFSNSRSEMNVSTLELGDSALYLCASSLGAQANEQFFGPGTRLTVL.